The 20 T cell receptor beta chains below all came from one sample that was sequenced in a study of T cells in Graves' hyperthyroidism and ophthalmopathy. The CDR3 regions of TCR beta were amplified from RNA transcripts. When the TCR CDR3 underwent first-round RT-PCR, the HTBI primer set was used. In TCRdb, the multiplex PCR reads were re-called with MiXCR into one record per CDR3 protein. This table holds roughly 710,000 distinct CDR3 sequences, around 40% found once. Sample: blood. Every receptor here comes from a woman aged 40 to 50 with Graves' hyperthyroidism.

This clonotype was found many times. The chain uses TRBV11-2 and TRBJ2-5, with D maybe TRBD1 (6 bases). CDR3 length equals 14 residues. Between the trimmed V and J ends, which lost 6 bases and 2 bases, there was a span of 13 bases. Looked up from germline, CDR1 is SGHAT and CDR2 is FQNNGV. CDR3: CASRDGTTQETQYF. In nucleotides, the CDR3 is TGTGCCAGCAGGGACGGGACAACGCAAGAGACCCAGTACTTC. The full variable domain, its missing parts supplied by reference TRBV11-2 and TRBJ2-5, is EAGVAQSPRYKIIEKRQSVAFWCNPISGHATLYWYQQILGQGPKLLIQFQNNGVVDDSQLPKDRFSAERLKGVDSTLKIQPAKLEDSAVYLCASRDGTTQETQYFGPGTRLLVL.

The chain employs TRBV6-5 and TRBJ2-5; TRBD1 matches at 9 bases. The CDR3 loop spans 15 amino acids. The germline V gene has CDR1 MNHEY and CDR2 SVGAGI. Germline trimming cut 4 bases from V and 4 bases from J; bases unmatched to any gene: 7. The CDR3 here is CASSSTGGPGETQYF. Here the CDR3 DNA reads TGTGCCAGCAGTTCCACAGGGGGCCCGGGAGAGACCCAGTACTTC.

The chain couples TRBV7-2 to TRBJ2-6, with 7 bases lining up with TRBD1. Trimming took 5 bases from V and 0 from J; bases not matched to a gene: 7. CDR3 length: 17 residues. The V gene's germline CDR1 is SGHTA and CDR2 FQGNSA. The CDR3 DNA sequence: TGTGCCAGCAGCAAGACAGGGTACTCCTCTGGGGCCAACGTCCTGACTTTC. It translates to CASSKTGYSSGANVLTF.

The V and J genes are TRBV6-5 and TRBJ2-2; D remains ambiguous. This CDR3 comprises 16 residues. The V gene's germline CDR1 is MNHEY and CDR2 SVGAGI. V shed 2 bases and J shed 2 bases, with 12 bases lying between them. CDR3 bases: TGTGCCAGCAGTTACCGATCCCTGGGCAACACCGGGGAGCTGTTTTTT. It codes for CASSYRSLGNTGELFF.

As concerns this clonotype: A much more abundant neighbour one base away suggests this may be a read error. The V call is TRBV5-1, the J call TRBJ2-7; perhaps D is TRBD1 or TRBD2 (6 bases each). V dropped 0 bases and J dropped 5 bases, with 15 bases sitting between them. Germline CDR1 and CDR2: SGHRS and YFSETQ. There are 15 residues in the CDR3. CDR3 bases: TGCGCCAGCAGCTTGGTCTGGGGGGCTGGCCACGAGCAGTACTTC. Residues: CASSLVWGAGHEQYF.

V gene TRBV24-1 combines with J gene TRBJ1-2; D is unresolved. In germline, CDR1 is KGHDR, CDR2 SFDVKD. The length of the CDR3 is 14 residues. The ends were cut back, 3 bases at V and 6 bases at J, with 13 bases in the middle. The chain's CDR3 is CATSDAGPGDGYTF. The CDR3 coding sequence is TGTGCCACCAGTGATGCCGGGCCTGGGGATGGCTACACCTTC.

The chain combines TRBV19 with TRBJ1-1; D remains unclear. CDR1 LNHDA and CDR2 SQIVND come from the germline V gene (reference sequence). V was pared by 8 bases and J by 4 bases, with 17 bases between. The CDR3 consists of 14 residues. CDR3 nucleotides: TGTGCCAGTGGCCCGCCGGGAAGGTTCACTGAAGCTTTCTTT. This codes for CASGPPGRFTEAFF.

On this clonotype itself: In this CDR3 the conserved last residue, phenylalanine or tryptophan, is missing, so a read error is likely. No DNA is shown, since the ends of the CDR3 on it are uncertain; the CDR3 is the one TCRdb lists. This chain uses TRBV27 with TRBJ1-1; the table's D call, TRBD1, has no DNA check behind it. The germline CDR1 and CDR2 sequences are MNHEY and SMNVEV (reference sequence). With termini counted, the CDR3 has 9 amino acids. The CDR3 protein is CASSFTEPG.

This clonotype was found a few times. The V and J genes are TRBV7-9 and TRBJ2-7; 7 bases match TRBD1. J was trimmed by 3 bases and V by 5 bases; bases with no gene match: 7. Germline CDR1 SEHNR, CDR2 FQNEAQ (reference sequence). The CDR3 runs 14 residues. CDR3: CASSPTGAIYEQYF. CDR3 DNA: TGTGCCAGCAGCCCAACAGGGGCGATCTACGAGCAGTACTTC.

This clonotype was counted a few times. The chain joins TRBV9 to TRBJ2-2; TRBD1 is a possible D gene (5 bases). Per the germline V gene, CDR1 is SGDLS and CDR2 is YYNGEE. Trimming took off 3 bases at V and 3 bases at J, with 9 bases between the two ends. The CDR3 extends over 14 amino acids. The CDR3 DNA is TGTGCCAGCAGCGCGCAGGGTCACACCGGGGAGCTGTTTTTT. Its protein product is CASSAQGHTGELFF.

The rearrangement links TRBV12-3 or TRBV12-4 to TRBJ2-7; no clear D gene. Near its end, the DNA agrees better with TRBJ2-1, so the J call may be wrong. The CDR3 contains 11 residues. CDR3 sequence reads: CASSRRNEQFF. CDR3 in DNA: TGTGCCAGCAGTCGTCGCAATGAGCAGTTCTTC.

This clonotype was detected many times. The rearrangement links TRBV25-1 to TRBJ1-1; TRBD1 agrees at 7 bases. V dropped 5 bases and J dropped 0; count of bases not matched to a gene: 12. The CDR3 is made up of 17 amino acids. The germline V gene has CDR1 MGHDK and CDR2 SYGVNS. The CDR3 region is CASSPGVGGGMNTEAFF. Here the CDR3 DNA reads TGTGCCAGCAGTCCCGGGGTAGGGGGCGGCATGAACACTGAAGCTTTCTTT.

Concerning this clonotype: At one end the junction does not follow the germline gene, possibly because of a read error. The V gene is TRBV25-1, the J gene TRBJ1-1; D is unresolved. Germline V gene sequence: CDR1 MGHDK, CDR2 SYGVNS. The CDR3 contains 14 residues. CDR3 nucleotide sequence: TGTGCCTGCAGTGCTCCCGGGTTCGACACTGAAGCTTTCTTT. As protein: CACSAPGFDTEAFF.

CDR3 sequence (DNA): TGTGCCAGCAGCGCGCGTTGGGGGGAGACCTACGAGCAGTACTTC. It codes for CASSARWGETYEQYF. The chain employs TRBV7-9 and TRBJ2-7; D possibly corresponds to TRBD2 (6 bases). Germline V lookup: CDR1 SEHNR, CDR2 FQNEAQ (reference sequence). The length of the CDR3 is 15 residues. V dropped 5 bases and J dropped 2 bases, with 16 bases sitting between them.

In this sample, this clonotype turned up a few times. The chain carries TRBV12-5 and TRBJ1-5; D is perhaps TRBD1 (5 bases). Germline values: CDR1 LGHNT, CDR2 FRNRAP. The CDR3 length is 12 residues. V was pared by 7 bases and J by 4 bases, with 8 bases between. CDR3 in amino acids: CASASGNQPQHF. The DNA of the CDR3 is TGTGCTAGTGCTTCAGGGAATCAGCCCCAGCATTTT.

This clonotype appeared many times. This sequence joins TRBV6-5 and TRBJ1-2; D ambiguous. CDR3 length equals 15 residues. V lost 5 bases to trimming and J lost 0 bases, with 13 bases between them. CDR1 is MNHEY, CDR2 SVGAGI, per germline. DNA for the CDR3: TGTGCCAGCAGTCCTCCCGGGATACCTAACTATGGCTACACCTTC. Its translation is CASSPPGIPNYGYTF.

The chain joins TRBV29-1 to TRBJ2-5; no reliable D call. This CDR3 contains 13 residues. The germline gives CDR1 SQVTM, CDR2 ANQGSEA. V lost 7 bases and J lost 0, with 12 bases in between. The DNA of the CDR3 is TGCAGCGCTCCTAAGGTTGACCAAGAGACCCAGTACTTC. Encoded protein: CSAPKVDQETQYF.

This clonotype appeared a few times. This sequence joins TRBV5-6 and TRBJ2-5; 7 positions match TRBD1. This CDR3 has 15 amino acids. Trimming removed 4 bases from V and 5 bases from J; junction bases left unmatched: 11. CDR1 and CDR2 from the germline V gene are SGHDT and YYEEEE. The CDR3 loop is CASSVTGVSRETQYF. In nucleotides, the CDR3 is TGTGCCAGCAGCGTAACAGGGGTTTCACGGGAGACCCAGTACTTC.

With regard to this clonotype: A read error is possible here, since a much larger clone lies one base away. The chain uses TRBV2 and TRBJ1-5, with D unclear. This CDR3 spans 13 amino acids. Germline V CDR1 and CDR2: SNHLY, FYNNEI. CDR3 loop: CASRLTRNRPQHF. CDR3 bases: TGTGCCAGCAGATTGACCCGGAATCGGCCCCAGCATTTT.

This clonotype was seen only a few times. V is TRBV12-3 or TRBV12-4 and J is TRBJ1-6; maybe TRBD1 (6 bases). Trimming shortened V by 7 bases and J by 8 bases, and 15 bases separated the two germline ends. This CDR3 is built from 14 residues. The CDR3 region has the DNA TGTGCCAGCACCCTAGGGGGGGATGATTCACCCCTCCACTTT. Amino acids: CASTLGGDDSPLHF.